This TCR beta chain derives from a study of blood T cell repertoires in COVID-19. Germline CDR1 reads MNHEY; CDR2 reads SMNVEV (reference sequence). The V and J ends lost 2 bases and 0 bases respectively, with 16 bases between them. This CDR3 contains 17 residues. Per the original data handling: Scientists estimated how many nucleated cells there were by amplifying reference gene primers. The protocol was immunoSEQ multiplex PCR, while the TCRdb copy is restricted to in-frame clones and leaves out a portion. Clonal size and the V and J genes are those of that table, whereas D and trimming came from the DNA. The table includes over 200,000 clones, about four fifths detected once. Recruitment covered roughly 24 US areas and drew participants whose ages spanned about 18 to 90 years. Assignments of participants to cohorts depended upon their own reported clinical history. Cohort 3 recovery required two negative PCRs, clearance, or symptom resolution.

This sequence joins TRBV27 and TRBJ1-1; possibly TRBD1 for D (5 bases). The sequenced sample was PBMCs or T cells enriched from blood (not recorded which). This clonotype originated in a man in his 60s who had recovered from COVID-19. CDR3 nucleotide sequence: TGTGCCAGCAGTTTAGGTAGGTCCCGGGGGATGAACACTGAAGCTTTCTTT. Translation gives CASSLGRSRGMNTEAFF.